The 27 T cell receptor beta chains in this list originate from one sample, sequenced in a study of chronic HIV infection and antiretroviral therapy. In TCRdb, the 5' RACE reads were re-called with MiXCR into one record per CDR3 protein. This sample has 30,000 or so distinct CDR3 sequences, with around 8.6% found just once. Sequences were obtained from peripheral blood. The receptor source for this set is an adult who had HIV and had not received antiretroviral therapy, or was an uninfected healthy control (not recorded which).

This clonotype has more than one count but fewer than ten. CDR3 sequence reads: CASSDGNEQFF. CDR3 DNA: TGCGCCAGCAGTGACGGCAATGAGCAGTTCTTC. The genes are TRBV10-1 and TRBJ2-1; D not resolved. The CDR3 is 11 amino acids. Per the germline V gene, CDR1 is WNHNN and CDR2 is SYGVQD (reference sequence). The V gene lost 3 bases and the J gene lost 6 bases, with 3 bases spanning the gap.

The chain links TRBV20-1 to TRBJ2-5, with D perhaps TRBD2 (6 bases). Germline V gene data show CDR1 as DFQATT and CDR2 as SNEGSKA (reference sequence). The germline V and J ends were trimmed by 6 bases and 1 base, with 21 bases remaining between them. CDR3 length equals 16 residues. Written as DNA, the CDR3 is TGCAGTGCCGATGCGGGACCACACGGGACCCAAGAGACCCAGTACTTC. This gives the protein CSADAGPHGTQETQYF.

This clonotype was observed at least ten times. The rearrangement joins TRBV2 to TRBJ2-1; perhaps D is TRBD1 or TRBD2 (5 bases each). Trimming took off 3 bases at V and 0 bases at J, with 9 bases between the two ends. The CDR3 consists of 15 residues. Germline V lookup: CDR1 SNHLY, CDR2 FYNNEI. CDR3 sequence: CASSDGDPSYNEQFF. For the CDR3, the DNA is TGTGCCAGCAGTGACGGGGACCCCTCCTACAATGAGCAGTTCTTC.

A few counts support this clonotype. This chain joins TRBV11-2 and TRBJ1-6, with D perhaps TRBD1 (5 bases). This CDR3 is built from 14 residues. Deletions cut 6 bases from V and 3 bases from J, with 9 bases between. Germline V lookup: CDR1 SGHAT, CDR2 FQNNGV. The CDR3 spells CASRFDSYNSPLHF. The CDR3 DNA follows: TGTGCCAGCAGATTTGACAGCTATAATTCACCCCTCCACTTT.

This clonotype was recorded at least ten times. This sequence joins TRBV5-1 and TRBJ2-4, with 12 bases matching TRBD1. CDR3 length: 17 residues. Germline V gene sequence: CDR1 SGHRS, CDR2 YFSETQ. Losses at the gene ends were 1 base for V and 4 bases for J; bases not matched to a gene: 6. CDR3 in amino acids: CASSLRGQGALKNIQYF. CDR3 DNA: TGCGCCAGCAGCTTGCGGGGACAGGGGGCATTGAAAAACATTCAGTACTTC.

This clonotype was recorded many times. The gene calls are TRBV29-1 and TRBJ2-1; 7 bases match TRBD1. J lost 3 bases, V lost 4 bases, and 6 bases had no gene match. CDR3 length equals 14 residues. Germline assignment: CDR1 SQVTM and CDR2 ANQGSEA. CDR3 DNA: TGCAGCGTTGCTGGGCAGGGGGTCTACAATGAGCAGTTCTTC. Translating gives CSVAGQGVYNEQFF.

This clonotype has a handful of counts. This rearrangement joins TRBV12-3 or TRBV12-4 to TRBJ2-5; D might be TRBD1 or TRBD2, each matching 7 bases. The ends were cut back, 4 bases at V and 5 bases at J, with 14 bases in the middle. This CDR3 has 14 amino acids. For the CDR3, the DNA is TGTGCCAGCAGTTCGACAGGGAGGGTGGAGACCCAGTACTTC. This sequence encodes CASSSTGRVETQYF.

This clonotype turned up a few times. This chain connects TRBV7-8 to TRBJ1-1, with D maybe TRBD1 (5 bases). The CDR3 totals 14 residues. V lost 1 base to trimming and J lost 6 bases, with 12 bases between them. Per germline, CDR1 SGHVS and CDR2 FQNEAQ. The chain's CDR3 is CASSLGRGRPEAFF. The DNA of the CDR3 is TGTGCCAGCAGCTTAGGTCGGGGGAGGCCTGAAGCTTTCTTT.

V and J are TRBV20-1 and TRBJ2-7, with D perhaps given as TRBD1 or TRBD2 (6 bases each). The CDR3 has 12 residues. Germline assignment: CDR1 DFQATT and CDR2 SNEGSKA (reference sequence). V lost 4 bases, J lost 6 bases, and 13 bases lay in between. The CDR3 sequence: CSAMGGSGEQYF. The CDR3 DNA follows: TGCAGTGCTATGGGGGGCTCGGGCGAGCAGTACTTC.

This chain links TRBV11-3 with TRBJ2-7; no reliable D call. V gave up 4 bases and J gave up 3 bases, with 13 bases separating them. The germline V gene has CDR1 SGHNT and CDR2 YENEEA. CDR3 length: 14 residues. Written as DNA, the CDR3 is TGTGCCAGCAGCTCCCCCGGCCGCGACTACGAGCAGTACTTC. Translating it yields CASSSPGRDYEQYF.

V gene TRBV2 combines with J gene TRBJ1-1, with a weak D call TRBD1 (6 bases). This CDR3 has 11 amino acids. Germline V gene lookup returns CDR1 SNHLY and CDR2 FYNNEI. Trimming removed 8 bases from V and 5 bases from J, with 9 bases in between. The CDR3 region is CASGGSTEAFF. The CDR3 DNA reads TGTGCCAGCGGGGGCAGTACTGAAGCTTTCTTT.

This clonotype was seen at least ten times. The rearrangement joins TRBV10-3 to TRBJ2-7; 7 nucleotides align to TRBD2. There are 14 residues in the CDR3. V lost 4 bases to trimming and J lost 3 bases; unmatched junction nucleotides: 6. Germline CDR1 is ENHRY and CDR2 is SYGVKD. The CDR3 DNA follows: TGTGCCATCAGTGGGGGGACGGGGGGCTACGAGCAGTACTTC. Its translation is CAISGGTGGYEQYF.

The V call is TRBV3-1, the J call TRBJ2-1; 8 bases map to TRBD2. The length of the CDR3 is 15 residues. The V gene end was trimmed by 4 bases and the J gene end by 9 bases; junction bases not matched to a gene: 11. The V gene's germline CDR1 is LGHDT and CDR2 YNNKEL (reference sequence). This CDR3 is CASSPPELAGGEQFF. The DNA for the CDR3 is TGTGCCAGCAGCCCTCCAGAGCTAGCGGGCGGTGAGCAGTTCTTC.

In this sample, this clonotype turned up many times. This chain joins TRBV29-1 and TRBJ1-1; unclear D gene. CDR3 size: 14 residues. Looked up from germline, CDR1 is SQVTM and CDR2 is ANQGSEA. The V end lost 8 bases, the J end lost 0 bases, and 16 bases lay between the germline ends. This CDR3 reads CSPKGGQMNTEAFF. CDR3 DNA sequence: TGCAGCCCGAAGGGTGGTCAGATGAACACTGAAGCTTTCTTT.

Worth noting for this clonotype: This may stem from a read error, because a much larger clone lies one nucleotide away. The conserved phenylalanine or tryptophan normally closing the CDR3 is absent here, so this likely arose from a read error. The J gene is TRBJ1-4, the V gene TRBV4-3, with D possibly TRBD1 on 6 matching bases. The CDR3 spans 16 residues. Between the trimmed V and J ends, which lost 0 bases and 4 bases, there was a span of 12 bases. Germline CDR1 is LGHNA and CDR2 is YSLEER. In nucleotides, the CDR3 is TGCGCCAGCAGCCAAGATCGGTTCAGGGGTAATGAAAAACTGTTTCTT. It specifies CASSQDRFRGNEKLFL.

The chain recombines TRBV2 with TRBJ2-3; no definite D call. Germline V gene sequence: CDR1 SNHLY, CDR2 FYNNEI. The CDR3 is made up of 17 amino acids. With 5 bases removed from V and 2 bases from J, the gap between germline ends came to 20 bases. The chain's CDR3 is CASSSQGPKQLTDTQYF. In nucleotides, the CDR3 is TGTGCCAGCAGTTCCCAAGGCCCTAAGCAACTCACAGATACGCAGTATTTT.

This clonotype was recorded a few times. The chain carries TRBV5-6 and TRBJ2-1, with 13 bases aligning to TRBD2. The CDR3 sequence is 14 residues long. Unmatched junction bases numbered 3, after V lost 4 bases and J lost 8 bases. Germline loops: CDR1 SGHDT, CDR2 YYEEEE. CDR3 sequence: CASSLGLAGYEQFF. CDR3 bases: TGTGCCAGCAGCCTGGGACTAGCGGGGTATGAGCAGTTCTTC.

The sample holds many counts of this clonotype. J is TRBJ1-6 and V is TRBV27; D is unclear. Germline V gene data show CDR1 as MNHEY and CDR2 as SMNVEV (reference sequence). The V end was cut by 2 bases, the J end by 7 bases, with 6 bases between. There are 13 residues in the CDR3. CDR3 protein: CASSLGPNSPLHF. In DNA form, the CDR3 reads TGTGCCAGCAGTTTAGGTCCGAATTCACCCCTCCACTTT.

This clonotype was seen repeatedly, ten times or more. This rearrangement joins TRBV10-1 to TRBJ2-3; D gene unclear. CDR3 size: 14 residues. Germline V lookup: CDR1 WNHNN, CDR2 SYGVQD (reference sequence). Deletions cut 0 bases from V and 2 bases from J, with 6 bases between. The CDR3 nucleotides are TGCGCCAGCAGTGAGTCAAGACCCACAGATACGCAGTATTTT. It yields the protein CASSESRPTDTQYF.

This clonotype showed up many times. The V gene is TRBV9, the J gene TRBJ2-7; tentative D call: TRBD1 (6 bases). The ends were cut back, 3 bases at V and 3 bases at J, with 13 bases in the middle. The germline V gene has CDR1 SGDLS and CDR2 YYNGEE. There are 14 residues in the CDR3. The CDR3 loop reads CASSEATGSYEQYF. CDR3 nucleotide sequence: TGTGCCAGCAGCGAGGCCACAGGGAGCTACGAGCAGTACTTC.

The chain uses TRBV7-6 and TRBJ2-2; 8 nucleotides match TRBD1. V dropped 1 base and J dropped 3; count of bases not matched to a gene: 7. The CDR3 runs 17 residues. Germline CDR1 is SGHVS and CDR2 is FNYEAQ. The CDR3 spells CASSLVFETGDTGELFF. CDR3 coding DNA: TGTGCCAGCAGCTTAGTCTTTGAGACAGGGGACACCGGGGAGCTGTTTTTT.

This clonotype was observed many times. This chain links TRBV27 with TRBJ2-3; 10 nucleotides agree with TRBD2. The CDR3 has 16 residues. From germline, CDR1 is MNHEY and CDR2 SMNVEV (reference sequence). The trim removed 5 bases at V and 0 bases at J, leaving 5 bases unmatched. Here the CDR3 DNA reads TGTGCCAGCAGTCTAGGACTAGCGGCTAGCACAGATACGCAGTATTTT. Amino acids: CASSLGLAASTDTQYF.

This clonotype was recorded only once. The chain employs TRBV29-1 and TRBJ2-3, with 13 bases that match TRBD2. With V trimmed by 8 bases and J by 4 bases, 9 bases remained unmatched. The CDR3 totals 15 residues. The germline V gene encodes CDR1 SQVTM and CDR2 ANQGSEA. CDR3: CSTREGLAGPDTQYF. The CDR3 nucleotides are TGCAGCACACGAGAGGGACTAGCGGGGCCAGATACGCAGTATTTT.

This clonotype appeared many times. The rearrangement uses TRBV4-3 and TRBJ2-6; 7 bases match TRBD2. Trimming cost V 1 base and J 0 bases; bases outside gene matches: 0. CDR1 and CDR2 (germline): LGHNA, YSLEER. The CDR3 extends over 16 amino acids. The CDR3 region has the DNA TGCGCCAGCAGCCAAGGCGGGGGCTCTGGGGCCAACGTCCTGACTTTC. Its translation: CASSQGGGSGANVLTF.

The chain recombines TRBV27 with TRBJ2-7; D is undetermined. Germline CDR1 is MNHEY and CDR2 is SMNVEV (reference sequence). V was shortened by 2 bases and J by 6 bases, with 11 bases between the two germline ends. The CDR3 consists of 13 residues. The CDR3 reads CASSLQQSVEQYF. The CDR3 DNA sequence: TGTGCCAGCAGTTTACAACAATCTGTCGAGCAGTACTTC.

This clonotype was picked up many times. The chain couples TRBV29-1 to TRBJ2-5; the D is unclear. Trimming removed 3 bases at V and 3 bases at J, with 14 bases between. CDR1 and CDR2 from the germline V gene are SQVTM and ANQGSEA. CDR3 length equals 14 residues. The DNA for the CDR3 is TGCAGCGTTGACTTGCAAAAGAGCGAAGAGACCCAGTACTTC. It is translated as CSVDLQKSEETQYF.

This clonotype was counted only a few times. The rearrangement links TRBV29-1 to TRBJ2-1; D perhaps matches TRBD2 (6 bases). Trimming pared 7 bases from V and 5 bases from J, leaving 15 bases between. The CDR3 has 13 residues. Germline-derived CDR1 and CDR2 are SQVTM and ANQGSEA. This chain's CDR3 is CSGGDWNDNEQFF. CDR3 nucleotide sequence: TGCAGCGGGGGGGACTGGAATGACAATGAGCAGTTCTTC.